These 6 T cell receptor beta chains came from one sample sequenced in a study of blood T cell repertoires in COVID-19. Data came from immunoSEQ multiplex PCR; TCRdb stores just in-frame clones and leaves some out. The table records some 350,000 clones, around 89% of them present only once. The sample consisted of peripheral blood. Receptor source: a man aged 18 to 29 with active or convalescent COVID-19.

This clone appeared once. The chain uses TRBV3-1 (or the pseudogene TRBV3-2) and TRBJ2-7; the D gene is possibly TRBD1 (5 bases). In germline, CDR1 is LGHDT, CDR2 YNNKEL (reference sequence). CDR3 size: 16 residues. Trimming pared 4 bases from V and 0 bases from J, leaving 16 bases between. The CDR3 protein is CASSLGAPINSYEQYF. DNA for the CDR3: TGTGCCAGCAGCCTAGGGGCCCCGATAAACTCCTACGAGCAGTACTTC.

This clone was seen once. This sequence joins TRBV4-1 and TRBJ1-4, with D perhaps matching TRBD1 (5 bases). This CDR3 is 11 amino acids long. Germline CDR1 reads MGHRA; CDR2 reads YSYEKL. Trimming stripped 3 bases from V and 15 bases from J, with 11 bases between. The CDR3 region is CASSQGLTMFF. The CDR3 nucleotides read TGCGCCAGCAGCCAGGGACTGACAATGTTTTTT.

The chain has TRBV28 and TRBJ1-1; a possible D gene is TRBD1 (5 bases). This CDR3 has 16 amino acids. Trimming took off 0 bases at V and 1 base at J, with 12 bases between the two ends. Germline lookup yields CDR1 MDHEN and CDR2 SYDVKM. The CDR3 DNA is TGTGCCAGCAGTTTATGGCAGGGAACTGGGAACACTGAAGCTTTCTTT. Translated, it gives CASSLWQGTGNTEAFF.

Of note for this clone: Other DNA sequences within the sample encode an identical CDR3. The chain recombines TRBV18 with TRBJ2-7; 7 bases align to TRBD1. The CDR3 runs 14 residues. The J segment lost 0 bases and the V segment lost 6 bases, leaving 5 bases of the junction unmatched. Germline V gives CDR1 KGHSH, CDR2 LQKENI. The CDR3 region is CASSPGTVSYEQYF. CDR3 DNA: TGTGCCAGCTCGCCCGGGACAGTCTCCTACGAGCAGTACTTC. Full variable domain (outside the CDR3, taken from reference TRBV18 and TRBJ2-7): NAGVMQNPRHLVRRRGQEARLRCSPMKGHSHVYWYRQLPEEGLKFMVYLQKENIIDESGMPKERFSAEFPKEGPSILRIQQVVRGDSAAYFCASSPGTVSYEQYFGPGTRLTVT.

The chain joins TRBV15 to TRBJ1-4, with D maybe TRBD1 (6 bases). V shed 5 bases and J shed 4 bases, with 11 bases lying between them. Germline CDR1 LNHNV, CDR2 YYDKDF (reference sequence). The CDR3 is 14 amino acids. The CDR3 DNA sequence: TGTGCCACCAGCGGACAGTCACTTAATGAAAAACTGTTTTTT. Translated, it gives CATSGQSLNEKLFF.

The genes are TRBV4-1 and TRBJ1-4; perhaps TRBD1 as D (5 bases). Trimming took 1 base from V and 0 from J, leaving 6 bases between them. The CDR3 extends over 15 amino acids. Germline CDR1 and CDR2: MGHRA and YSYEKL. CDR3 sequence (DNA): TGCGCCAGCAGCCAAGTACAGGCAACTAATGAAAAACTGTTTTTT. It translates to CASSQVQATNEKLFF.